This entry concerns a single TCR beta chain. What this receptor recognizes is not known. Per-nucleotide qualities are absent, and no much larger clonotype sits a single base away. The CDR3 regions of human TCRbeta chains were analyzed by immunosequencing. In the original analysis: Repertoire TCRs were checked for matches against a reference library of SARS-CoV-2-specific TCRs that had been generated using the MIRA antigen-specificity platform. Breadth was defined as the fraction of unique TCRs that were SARS-CoV-2-associated, and depth was defined as the fraction of total T cells that were SARS-CoV-2-associated. Using the MIRA data, every spike-specific TCR was mapped to the spike region that the TCR reacted to and assigned to either a CD4 or a CD8 class. Log10-transformed breadth and depth values were compared by one-way ANOVA with Sidak's multiple comparisons tests. This is the immuneACCESS table as TCRdb keeps it, with only in-frame sequences that have V and J called. A part of the clones is gone; compared with another copy, unresolved V genes explain less than half, and the rest is unexplained. The DNA was the basis for D and trimming; V, J and clone size are from that table. The sample data list 150,000 to 200,000 clones, and 88% of these were observed just once. The ten biggest clones cover 20% to 30% of the sample.

This specimen comes from a study of T cell responses to AZD1222 COVID-19 vaccine (dated by TCRdb to the early 2020s). As for the study more broadly: A total of around 240 trial participants underwent TCR sequencing, of whom approximately 210 received two doses of AZD1222 and about 25 received two doses of the MenACWY control vaccine. Trial participants were enrolled by age into subgroups of 18-55, 56-69 and 70-plus years, and roughly 160, 29 and 62 TCR-sequenced participants, respectively, were included in these subgroups.

The sample's time point label, decoded: about 28 days (+/-7) after the second vaccine dose. AZD1222 recipients with second doses at about 4 weeks or about 12 weeks were pooled, because spike-specific TCR depth and breadth did not differ between schedules. Samples from vaccinated people were obtained from the UK trials COV001 and COV002, which included a single-blind randomized controlled phase 2/3 trial of AZD1222 (ChAdOx1 nCoV-19) in healthy adults. Trial participant PBMC samples were collected at day 0 and day 28 after the second dose for TCRbeta chain sequencing. At the junction V is shortened by 1 base and J by 0 bases; bases outside the gene matches: 3. CDR1 and CDR2, per the germline V gene, are SGHDN and FVKESK. From cysteine to phenylalanine, the CDR3 is 16 amino acids long. Of the read, only the CDR3 DNA is kept; its 48 bases are in frame from base 1. Points the paper makes about the study in general: The vaccine-associated CD4 TCRs covered the entire spike protein, and the dominant responses fell in regions 160-218 and 743-854. Nearly half of unique spike-specific TCRs reportedly recognized epitopes outside regions mutated in the B.1.351 and B.1.1.7 variants. Participants were mostly white British, with more females than males. The authors suggested clonal diversity may have been underestimated. In the small 56-69-year group, the increase in depth fell short of significance, most likely because of low power. A significant rise in spike-specific TCR breadth and depth was observed after two AZD1222 doses relative to day 0 and relative to MenACWY recipients. Because no samples from the day 14 peak response were available, repertoires could be characterized only after the peak T cell response. Only six AZD1222 recipients were SARS-CoV-2 seropositive at baseline, limiting conclusions about previously exposed vaccinees.

The sequence was collected from an adult who received the AZD1222 COVID-19 vaccine. The source material was peripheral blood, sampled 28 days after the second AZD1222 dose. The chain uses TRBV14 and TRBJ2-3; TRBD2 fits 8 bases in the junction. The DNA sequence is TGTGCCAGCAGCCAAGGAGCTAGCGGGAGCACAGATACGCAGTATTTT. Translation gives CASSQGASGSTDTQYF.